This T cell receptor (beta chain) was sequenced during a study of blood T cell repertoires in COVID-19. About the research overall: There were acute and convalescent COVID-19 samples, and they came from the United States, Italy and Spain.

Participants were aged about 18 to 100 years, lived in about 26 US areas, and enrolled virtually. Membership in each cohort depended on participant-reported clinical history. Trimming left V 7 bases short and J 7 bases short, with 16 bases between. The CDR3 totals 13 residues. Profiling relied on immunoSEQ multiplex PCR, and the TCRdb table lists in-frame clones only, not all of them. The sample consists of some 140,000 clones, 84% of them appearing once. The chain uses TRBV12-3 or TRBV12-4 and TRBJ1-2, with D possibly being TRBD1 (5 bases). The source is a man between 35 and 55 years old with acute COVID-19. Specimen: PBMCs or T cells enriched from blood (not recorded which). The CDR3 DNA is TGTGCCAGCACCTTGGGGCAGGGCGGTGGCTACACCTTC. It codes for CASTLGQGGGYTF.